This T cell receptor (beta chain) was recovered during a study of metastatic and nonmetastatic thyroid tumors. Whole-study context: Samples came from malignant and benign thyroid patients, and repertoires were compared across blood and tumor or nodule tissue.

From the PCR reads, TCRdb re-called clones with MiXCR. The sample includes roughly 30,000 clones, just under 30% of them seen just once. This clone was found a few times. Its target is unknown. All patients were treatment-naive before thyroid surgery. Study observations and caveats: Compared with benign nodules, malignant thyroid tumors were reported to have significantly higher TCR beta diversity in both blood and tumor.

The germline V gene has CDR1 SGDLS and CDR2 YYNGEE. The V and J ends lost 1 base and 1 base, in that order; junction bases with no gene match: 5. This CDR3 contains 16 residues. This TCR was sampled from a female donor with papillary thyroid cancer or a benign thyroid nodule (not recorded which). Some clones in this sample may be carry-over from other donors' samples. Sequenced input: blood. The V gene is TRBV9, the J gene TRBJ1-2; 9 bases agree with TRBD1. In nucleotides, the CDR3 is TGTGCCAGCAGCGTAAACCCGGACAGGGGTAACTATGGCTACACCTTC. Translation gives CASSVNPDRGNYGYTF.